These T cell receptor beta chains were read from a single sample in a study of blood T cell repertoires in COVID-19. Using immunoSEQ multiplex PCR, the repertoire was profiled, and TCRdb retains in-frame clones only, with some absent. This sample has about 120,000 clones, with around three quarters found just once. The sample consisted of peripheral blood. These receptors were taken from a woman aged 80 or over with acute or convalescent COVID-19. Both conserved end residues are part of each CDR3.

V gene	J gene	CDR3 length	CDR3 protein
TRBV7-2	TRBJ2-1	16	CASSLEGAIPYNEQFF
TRBV19	TRBJ1-5	16	CASNKDRGWNNQPQHF
TRBV5-4	TRBJ1-2	17	CASSPPGQGQIGSANTF
TRBV6-1	TRBJ1-1	15	CASSEGTGVTTEAFF
TRBV6-5	TRBJ1-4	14	CASRDGLGTEKLFF
TRBV7-2	TRBJ2-2	16	CASSLRDTGVAGELFF
TRBV10-3	TRBJ2-3	16	CAISGSTAGVADTQYF
TRBV2	TRBJ1-5	13	CASSWTGNQPQHF
TRBV27	TRBJ2-1	19	CASSSGEGQPLYESGEQFF
TRBV2	TRBJ2-3	12	CASSDRQQTQYF
TRBV6-1	TRBJ2-3	16	CASSDLSGRGTDTQYF
TRBV7-8	TRBJ2-1	12	CASSRAEYEQFF
TRBV7-6	TRBJ2-1	15	CASSLVAGGPNEQFF
TRBV6-5	TRBJ1-2	13	CASISTGDYGYTF
TRBV5-1	TRBJ1-2	12	CASSMTGWGYTF
TRBV25-1	TRBJ1-6	17	CASSVGRRPAYNSPLHF
TRBV10-3	TRBJ1-1	13	CAISDGVNTEAFF
TRBV2	TRBJ1-2	13	CASNVGGDYGYTF
TRBV7-2	TRBJ2-7	15	CASSPGLAGVYEQYF
TRBV7-8	TRBJ2-7	18	CASSLSRDRGRLAYEQYF
TRBV7-2	TRBJ1-1	14	CASSALTGDTEAFF
TRBV19	TRBJ1-2	13	CASSWGQGDGYTF
TRBV19	TRBJ1-2	16	CASSMGRGNDAYGYTF
TRBV9	TRBJ1-3	14	CASSFGQGGNTIYF
TRBV5-3	TRBJ1-4	15	CARSFTTGDSEKLFF
TRBV7-8	TRBJ1-2	16	CASSLAPGQQLYGYTF
TRBV9	TRBJ1-6	14	CASSVVSDNSPLHF
TRBV19	TRBJ1-1	13	CASSPDRGPEAFF
TRBV5-4	TRBJ2-1	13	CASSPSYYNEQFF